These 30 T cell receptor beta chains came from one sample sequenced in a study of T cell repertoires in cytomegalovirus infection. TCRdb processed the reads anew with MiXCR; each CDR3 protein has one entry. The sample comprises around 900,000 distinct CDR3 sequences, around 32% of which are singletons, and roughly an eighth rests with the top ten. What these receptors recognize is not known. The sample here was cultured CD8+ T cells from PBMCs, taken from culture after CMV antigen stimulation. Receptors were obtained from a human donor in good health (CMV status not recorded). Some clones in this sample may be carry-over from other donors' samples.

This clonotype was observed a handful of times. The V and J genes are TRBV19 and TRBJ2-7; weak D call: TRBD1 (6 bases). Germline V gives CDR1 LNHDA, CDR2 SQIVND (reference sequence). The CDR3 length is 14 residues. V dropped 1 base and J dropped 3 bases, with 10 bases sitting between them. This chain's CDR3 is CASSIVGHNYEQYF. In DNA, the CDR3 is TGTGCCAGTAGTATAGTGGGACACAACTACGAGCAGTACTTC.

The genes are TRBV2 and TRBJ1-6; D not resolved. The CDR3 loop spans 15 amino acids. Per germline, CDR1 SNHLY and CDR2 FYNNEI. V shed 8 bases and J shed 8 bases, with 19 bases lying between them. Written as DNA, the CDR3 is TGTGCCAGCCTGGCCCCCACGAGGGTTGATTCACCCCTCCACTTT. Its protein is CASLAPTRVDSPLHF.

This clonotype was counted ten times or more. This chain links TRBV7-6 with TRBJ2-2; 12 bases agree with TRBD2. J was trimmed by 1 base and V by 1 base; bases with no gene match: 1. Germline V gives CDR1 SGHVS, CDR2 FNYEAQ. This CDR3 comprises 17 residues. In DNA form, the CDR3 reads TGTGCCAGCAGCTTAGTGACTAGCGGGGGGAACACCGGGGAGCTGTTTTTT. It yields the protein CASSLVTSGGNTGELFF.

The chain couples TRBV7-9 to TRBJ1-2, with TRBD1 identical over 11 bases. The V gene's germline CDR1 is SEHNR and CDR2 FQNEAQ (reference sequence). V trimming: 11 bases; J trimming: 4 bases; junction bases outside the gene matches: 12. The CDR3 runs 15 residues. The CDR3 DNA follows: TGTGCCGGCGGGGGACAGGGGGAACACTTCTATGGCTACACCTTC. This codes for CAGGGQGEHFYGYTF.

The chain employs TRBV4-1 and TRBJ2-7; D not certain. V was cut by 2 bases and J by 3 bases, with 8 bases left in between. This CDR3 contains 13 residues. The V gene's germline CDR1 is MGHRA and CDR2 YSYEKL. CDR3 region: CASSQTKYYEQYF. The DNA for the CDR3 is TGCGCCAGCAGCCAAACAAAGTACTACGAGCAGTACTTC.

The CDR3 region is CASSQGGTGSGRSIYNEQFF. As DNA, the CDR3 is TGCGCCAGCAGCCAAGGGGGGACAGGTTCGGGGAGAAGCATCTACAATGAGCAGTTCTTC. J is TRBJ2-1 and V is TRBV4-1, with 8 bases that match TRBD1. The CDR3 contains 20 residues. Germline values: CDR1 MGHRA, CDR2 YSYEKL. J lost 3 bases, V lost 1 base, and 17 bases had no gene match.

CDR3: CASRKLVGEKLFF. Here the CDR3 DNA reads TGTGCCAGCAGAAAATTGGTGGGCGAAAAACTGTTTTTT. The rearrangement joins TRBV6-1 to TRBJ1-4; D is uncertain. The CDR3 consists of 13 residues. The germline V gene encodes CDR1 MNHNS and CDR2 SASEGT. The V gene lost 6 bases and the J gene lost 8 bases, with 13 bases spanning the gap.

This clonotype was observed a handful of times. The chain is built from TRBV19 and TRBJ1-1; D is unresolved. The ends were cut back, 2 bases at V and 3 bases at J, with 19 bases in the middle. Germline CDR1 reads LNHDA; CDR2 reads SQIVND (reference sequence). The CDR3 runs 17 residues. The CDR3 DNA follows: TGTGCCAGTAGTATACCCCAATATGTGGCTGGGGACACTGAAGCTTTCTTT. Translated: CASSIPQYVAGDTEAFF. The full variable domain, its missing parts supplied by reference TRBV19 and TRBJ1-1, is DGGITQSPKYLFRKEGQNVTLSCEQNLNHDAMYWYRQDPGQGLRLIYYSQIVNDFQKGDIAEGYSVSREKKESFPLTVTSAQKNPTAFYLCASSIPQYVAGDTEAFFGQGTRLTVV.

The gene calls are TRBV2 and TRBJ2-3; the D gene is possibly TRBD2 (5 bases). Germline V gene data show CDR1 as SNHLY and CDR2 as FYNNEI. The CDR3 extends over 17 amino acids. Deletions cut 2 bases from V and 0 bases from J, with 15 bases between. The CDR3 DNA sequence: TGTGCCAGCAGTGAATCATCTTGGGAGACTAGCACAGATACGCAGTATTTT. This gives the protein CASSESSWETSTDTQYF.

J is TRBJ2-5 and V is TRBV12-3 or TRBV12-4, with 12 bases lining up with TRBD2. V gave up 7 bases and J gave up 4 bases; unmatched junction bases: 10. The CDR3 covers 16 residues. This chain's CDR3 is CASTDPSGGARETQYF. DNA for the CDR3: TGTGCCAGCACCGACCCTAGCGGGGGGGCCAGAGAGACCCAGTACTTC.

In this sample, this clonotype turned up a few times. This rearrangement joins TRBV27 to TRBJ1-1; TRBD1 might be the D (5 bases). V lost 5 bases and J lost 3, with 10 bases in between. The CDR3 length is 13 residues. The V gene's germline CDR1 is MNHEY and CDR2 SMNVEV (reference sequence). CDR3 DNA: TGTGCCAGCAGTGTACCAGGGCACACTGAAGCTTTCTTT. Amino acid sequence: CASSVPGHTEAFF.

The rearrangement joins TRBV12-3 or TRBV12-4 to TRBJ2-4; D is unclear. The CDR3 runs to 15 residues. Trimming cost V 4 bases and J 12 bases, with 22 bases left between them. The CDR3 coding sequence is TGTGCCAGCAGTTACCCTTCGGGCGGTACCAACCCTCAGTACTTC. The encoded protein is CASSYPSGGTNPQYF.

The V call is TRBV19, the J call TRBJ1-5, with D unresolved. V was trimmed by 3 bases and J by 3 bases, leaving 12 bases between them. CDR1 and CDR2 from the germline V gene are LNHDA and SQIVND (reference sequence). The CDR3 is 15 amino acids. The CDR3, as DNA: TGTGCCAGTAGTATCAGCCAGCTATACAATCAGCCCCAGCATTTT. It codes for CASSISQLYNQPQHF.

This rearrangement joins TRBV4-3 to TRBJ2-5; 9 nucleotides line up with TRBD1. There are 14 residues in the CDR3. Germline lookup yields CDR1 LGHNA and CDR2 YSLEER. After removal of 0 bases from V and 4 bases from J, the junction contained 0 bases not matched to a gene. This CDR3 is CASSQEDRGETQYF. CDR3 DNA sequence: TGCGCCAGCAGCCAAGAGGACAGGGGAGAGACCCAGTACTTC.

This clonotype has a count of ten or more. This rearrangement joins TRBV7-9 to TRBJ2-5; the D is unclear. Germline V gene sequence: CDR1 SEHNR, CDR2 FQNEAQ (reference sequence). V was pared by 5 bases and J by 0 bases, with 10 bases between. The CDR3 consists of 14 residues. The CDR3 sequence is CASSVQGYQETQYF. CDR3 sequence (DNA): TGTGCCAGCAGCGTCCAAGGGTACCAAGAGACCCAGTACTTC.

This clonotype was picked up a small number of times. V gene TRBV6-6 combines with J gene TRBJ1-5; D call uncertain. Between the trimmed V and J ends, which lost 8 bases and 2 bases, there was a span of 16 bases. CDR1 is MNHNY, CDR2 SVGAGI, per germline (reference sequence). This CDR3 is built from 15 residues. The CDR3 DNA sequence: TGTGCCAGCCGCCTGGAGGGATTCGGCAATCAGCCCCAGCATTTT. This codes for CASRLEGFGNQPQHF.

This clonotype was picked up many times. V gene TRBV7-2 combines with J gene TRBJ2-3, with a tentative D call TRBD1 (7 bases). Trimming took 5 bases from V and 0 from J, leaving 12 bases between them. The CDR3 runs to 15 residues. Germline lookup yields CDR1 SGHTA and CDR2 FQGNSA. The CDR3 coding sequence is TGTGCCAGCAGCGCGGGACAGTTTAGCACAGATACGCAGTATTTT. Its protein is CASSAGQFSTDTQYF.

This clonotype was counted once. The chain employs TRBV3-1 and TRBJ2-2; D is possibly TRBD1 (5 bases). Germline V lookup: CDR1 LGHDT, CDR2 YNNKEL (reference sequence). The V end was cut by 1 base, the J end by 5 bases, with 20 bases between. The CDR3 runs 18 residues. The CDR3 DNA follows: TGTGCCAGCAGCCAAGTAGGGAAGGCAGGGTGGCCGACCGGGGAGCTGTTTTTT. Its translation is CASSQVGKAGWPTGELFF.

This clonotype was picked up a small number of times. V is TRBV12-3 or TRBV12-4 and J is TRBJ1-2; no firm D call. Trimming shortened V by 6 bases and J by 3 bases, and 11 bases separated the two germline ends. The CDR3 consists of 13 residues. As DNA, the CDR3 is TGTGCCAGCAGGCCACTGGACGACTATGGCTACACCTTC. This sequence encodes CASRPLDDYGYTF.

This clonotype was counted ten times or more. The V call is TRBV7-8, the J call TRBJ2-7; no clear D. Trimming cost V 7 bases and J 4 bases, with 17 bases left between them. Germline assignment: CDR1 SGHVS and CDR2 FQNEAQ. The CDR3 extends over 14 amino acids. CDR3 DNA: TGTGCCAGCACCGCTCACCTAGGGTCTTACGAGCAGTACGTC. As protein: CASTAHLGSYEQYV.

In the case of this clonotype: With a much larger clone just one base away, this may be a read error. The final CDR3 position lacks the conserved phenylalanine or tryptophan, pointing to a likely read error. The chain recombines TRBV12-3 or TRBV12-4 with TRBJ2-3; TRBD1 matches at 9 bases. The CDR3 loop spans 16 amino acids. Trimming removed 6 bases from V and 2 bases from J; junction bases left unmatched: 9. This CDR3 reads CASRDPGQGITDTQYL. CDR3 sequence (DNA): TGTGCCAGCAGGGATCCGGGACAGGGTATCACAGATACGCAGTATTTG.

This clonotype appeared a few times. For the CDR3, the DNA is TGTGCCAGCAGCCTGAGACAGGGGCCGTCCTACAATGAGCAGTTCTTC. Protein sequence: CASSLRQGPSYNEQFF. The chain is built from TRBV7-6 and TRBJ2-1; TRBD1 matches 8 bases. The CDR3 spans 16 residues. Losses at the gene ends were 5 bases for V and 1 base for J; bases not matched to a gene: 7. CDR1 SGHVS and CDR2 FNYEAQ come from the germline V gene.

The CDR3 loop is CASSLLHGTRTEKLFF. For the CDR3, the DNA is TGTGCCAGCAGTTTACTCCACGGGACCCGCACTGAAAAACTGTTTTTT. The chain links TRBV28 to TRBJ1-4; D possibly corresponds to TRBD1 (5 bases). Germline loops: CDR1 MDHEN, CDR2 SYDVKM. There are 16 residues in the CDR3. The V and J ends lost 2 bases and 7 bases respectively, with 17 bases between them.

This clonotype was observed a few times. V is TRBV6-1 and J is TRBJ1-6; D uncertain. This CDR3 is built from 14 residues. The V gene's germline CDR1 is MNHNS and CDR2 SASEGT. Trimming took 0 bases from V and 4 from J, leaving 4 bases between them. The CDR3 nucleotides read TGTGCCAGCAGTGAAGCGCGGTATAATTCACCCCTCCACTTT. Its translation: CASSEARYNSPLHF.

The rearrangement links TRBV7-3 to TRBJ2-3; 9 bases align to TRBD2. This CDR3 region has 17 residues. Germline CDR1 is SGHTA and CDR2 is FQGTGA. V lost 5 bases and J lost 5; bases outside the gene matches: 14. CDR3 protein: CASSKGGGGGRIDTQYF. The CDR3 nucleotides are TGTGCCAGCAGCAAGGGGGGCGGGGGGGGCAGGATAGATACGCAGTATTTT.

The chain combines TRBV28 with TRBJ1-5, with D maybe TRBD1 (6 bases). The ends were cut back, 5 bases at V and 5 bases at J, with 13 bases in the middle. The CDR3 is made up of 14 amino acids. Germline CDR1 MDHEN, CDR2 SYDVKM. CDR3 region: CASSQDSDYQPQHF. The DNA for the CDR3 is TGTGCCAGCAGTCAGGACAGCGACTATCAGCCCCAGCATTTT.

The rearrangement joins TRBV6-2 or TRBV6-3 to TRBJ1-2; a possible D gene is TRBD1 (6 bases). The V gene's germline CDR1 is MNHEY and CDR2 SVGEGT. This CDR3 spans 11 amino acids. The V gene lost 5 bases and the J gene lost 14 bases, with 15 bases spanning the gap. CDR3 sequence (DNA): TGTGCCAGCAGTAACACAGGGACTTGGACCTTC. Translation: CASSNTGTWTF.

The chain couples TRBV10-3 to TRBJ1-1, with TRBD1 matching 9 bases. The germline V gene encodes CDR1 ENHRY and CDR2 SYGVKD. This CDR3 is built from 13 residues. Unmatched junction bases numbered 4, after V lost 10 bases and J lost 1 base. CDR3 bases: TGTGCCACACAGGGGGCCCGGAACACTGAAGCTTTCTTT. This codes for CATQGARNTEAFF.

The rearrangement links TRBV19 to TRBJ1-1, with unresolved D. The length of the CDR3 is 17 residues. Germline lookup yields CDR1 LNHDA and CDR2 SQIVND (reference sequence). The V end lost 6 bases, the J end lost 0 bases, and 20 bases lay between the germline ends. This CDR3 reads CASSLPVPYTMNTEAFF. In nucleotides, the CDR3 is TGTGCCAGTAGCTTACCCGTGCCTTACACGATGAACACTGAAGCTTTCTTT.

V is TRBV13 and J is TRBJ1-6; D is unresolved. The V and J ends lost 5 bases and 7 bases respectively, with 18 bases between them. The CDR3 totals 16 residues. Germline V lookup: CDR1 PRHDT, CDR2 FYEKMQ (reference sequence). The CDR3 spells CASSLATLEGNSPLHF. The CDR3, as DNA: TGTGCCAGCAGCCTTGCCACCCTGGAGGGAAATTCACCCCTCCACTTT.